This T cell receptor beta chain was captured by sequencing in a study of blood T cell repertoires in COVID-19. In the study overall: From the United States, Italy and Spain came samples of acute and convalescent COVID-19. From T cells, B-cell-depleted T cells, or PBMCs came the material, which was cDNA or gDNA.

Unmatched junction bases numbered 17, after V lost 5 bases and J lost 5 bases. The V gene's germline CDR1 is MNHEY and CDR2 SMNVEV (reference sequence). CDR3 size: 18 residues. As handled by the study authors: Estimation of nucleated cell counts relied on the amplification of reference gene primers. Sequencing was performed with immunoSEQ multiplex PCR; in TCRdb, only in-frame clones are kept and a portion is missing. The V and J calls and clone size are taken from that table; D and trimming were inferred from the DNA. Of around 250,000 clones listed, around 84% are singletons. A COVID-19 case had been met by exposed participants during the 2 weeks before study entry.

The chain joins TRBV27 to TRBJ2-1; 8 bases map to TRBD1. The receptor was derived from a woman aged 50 to 60 who had been exposed to COVID-19. The sample taken for sequencing was PBMCs or T cells enriched from blood (not recorded which). CDR3 sequence: CASSNRALGQGAHNEQFF. The CDR3 DNA reads as TGTGCCAGCAGTAACAGAGCCTTAGGACAGGGTGCCCACAATGAGCAGTTCTTC.